The source of this TCR beta chain is a study of Ad26.COV2.S vaccination and SARS-CoV-2 variants. Study summary: Intramuscular Ad26.COV2.S doses were given once or twice, 56 days apart.

The CDR3 totals 15 residues. V lost 4 bases, J lost 6 bases, and 6 bases stayed unmatched. CDR1 is SNHLY and CDR2 is FYNNEI in the germline V gene. Treatment noted: around 19 received Ad26.COV2.S at low or high dose, single or two shots; about 5 received placebo; per-sample allocation not given. The investigators took samples on day 63 after the first vaccine or placebo injection. An adult donor aged 18-55 years was enrolled in Boston. An Ad26 vector that expressed Wuhan-strain SARS-CoV-2 spike constituted the vaccine. Only in-frame clones appear in the TCRdb table, and some are missing; sequencing was by immunoSEQ multiplex PCR. The table records 250,000 to 300,000 clones, 80% to 90% of them present only once.

The sequencing used peripheral blood, collected in a trial of Ad26.COV2.S vaccine versus placebo. This rearrangement joins TRBV2 to TRBJ2-3; 11 bases are shared with TRBD2. This clonotype was obtained from a person aged 18 to 65 who received the Ad26.COV2.S COVID-19 vaccine or a placebo. CDR3: CASSVGTSGRDTQYF. CDR3 sequence (DNA): TGTGCCAGCAGTGTCGGGACTAGCGGACGGGATACGCAGTATTTT. The full variable domain, in which reference TRBV2 and TRBJ2-3 provide the parts outside the CDR3, is EPEVTQTPSHQVTQMGQEVILRCVPISNHLYFYWYRQILGQKVEFLVSFYNNEISEKSEIFDDQFSVERPDGSNFTLKIRSTKLEDSAMYFCASSVGTSGRDTQYFGPGTRLTVL.